This entry features one T cell receptor beta chain sequence. As yet, its antigen is unknown. These data originate in a study of T cells in narcolepsy. The CDR3 has 11 residues. CDR1 is SQVTM and CDR2 is ANQGSEA in the germline V gene. V lost 5 bases and J 6 bases, leaving 11 bases between the germline ends. Study outcomes and limitations: Comparing one patient's CSF and blood CD4+ clonotypes highlighted HCRT- and TRIB2-specific autoreactive clonotypes.

The method was immunoSEQ multiplex PCR; TCRdb's version includes in-frame clones alone and lacks a portion of them. Among roughly 24,000 clones listed, around 80% were seen once. The chain couples TRBV29-1 to TRBJ2-7; D gene uncertain. Sequenced sample: memory (CD45RA-) CD4+ T cells from blood. The TCR was taken from a human donor in good health. For the CDR3, the DNA is TGCAGCGTTTCGGTGTCGCGCGAGCAGTACTTC. It yields the protein CSVSVSREQYF.